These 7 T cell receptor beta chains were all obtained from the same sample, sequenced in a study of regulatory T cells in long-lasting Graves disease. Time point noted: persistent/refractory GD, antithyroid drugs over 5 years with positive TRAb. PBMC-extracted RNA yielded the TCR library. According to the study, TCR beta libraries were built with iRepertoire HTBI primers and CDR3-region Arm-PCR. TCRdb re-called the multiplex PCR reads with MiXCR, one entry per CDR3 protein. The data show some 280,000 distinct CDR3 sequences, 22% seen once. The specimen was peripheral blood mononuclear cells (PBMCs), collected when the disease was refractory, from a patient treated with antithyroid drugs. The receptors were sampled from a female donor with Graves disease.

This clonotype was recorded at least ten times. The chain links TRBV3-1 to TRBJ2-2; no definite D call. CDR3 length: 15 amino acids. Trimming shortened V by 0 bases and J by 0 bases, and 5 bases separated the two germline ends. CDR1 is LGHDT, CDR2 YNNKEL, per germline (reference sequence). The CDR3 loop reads CASSQDATNTGELFF. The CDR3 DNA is TGTGCCAGCAGCCAAGATGCCACGAACACCGGGGAGCTGTTTTTT.

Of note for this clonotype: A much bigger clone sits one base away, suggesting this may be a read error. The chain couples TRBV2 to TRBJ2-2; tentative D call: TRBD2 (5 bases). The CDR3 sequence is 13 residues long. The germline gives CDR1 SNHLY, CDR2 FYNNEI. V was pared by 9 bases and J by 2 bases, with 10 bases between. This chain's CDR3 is CARSRLNTGELFF. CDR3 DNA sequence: TGTGCCAGAAGCCGACTAAACACCGGGGAGCTGTTTTTT.

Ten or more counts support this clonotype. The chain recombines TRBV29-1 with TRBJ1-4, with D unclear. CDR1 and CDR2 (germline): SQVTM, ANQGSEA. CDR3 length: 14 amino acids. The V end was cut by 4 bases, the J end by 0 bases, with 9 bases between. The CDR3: CSVVGTATNEKLFF. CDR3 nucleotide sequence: TGCAGCGTTGTGGGAACAGCAACTAATGAAAAACTGTTTTTT.

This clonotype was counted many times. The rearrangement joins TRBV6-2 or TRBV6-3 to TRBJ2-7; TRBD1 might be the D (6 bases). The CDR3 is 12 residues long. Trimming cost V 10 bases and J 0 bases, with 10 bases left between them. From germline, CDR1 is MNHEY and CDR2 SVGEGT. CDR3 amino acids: CATWTDSYEQYF. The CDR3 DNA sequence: TGTGCCACCTGGACAGACTCCTACGAGCAGTACTTC.

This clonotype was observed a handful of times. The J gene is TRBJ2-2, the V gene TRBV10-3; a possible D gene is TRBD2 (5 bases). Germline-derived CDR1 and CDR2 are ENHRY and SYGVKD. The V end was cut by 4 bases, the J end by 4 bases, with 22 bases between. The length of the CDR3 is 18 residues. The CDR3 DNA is TGTGCCATCAGTGGGGTAATCAGCGGCTTCGGCGGCACCGGGGAGCTGTTTTTT. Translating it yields CAISGVISGFGGTGELFF.

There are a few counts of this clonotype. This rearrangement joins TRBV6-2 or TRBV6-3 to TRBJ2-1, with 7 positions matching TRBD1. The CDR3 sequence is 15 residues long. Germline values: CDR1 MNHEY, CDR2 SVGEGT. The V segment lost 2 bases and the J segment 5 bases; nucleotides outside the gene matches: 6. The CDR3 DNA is TGTGCCAGCAGTTACCCCCGGGACAGCCACAATGAGCAGTTCTTC. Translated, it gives CASSYPRDSHNEQFF.

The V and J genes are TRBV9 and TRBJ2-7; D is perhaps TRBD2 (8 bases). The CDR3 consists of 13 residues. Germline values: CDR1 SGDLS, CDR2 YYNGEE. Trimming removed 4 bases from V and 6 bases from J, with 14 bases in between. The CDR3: CASSSGGTAEQYF. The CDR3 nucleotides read TGTGCCAGCAGCTCGGGGGGGACAGCCGAGCAGTACTTC.